One sample yielded the 17 T cell receptor beta chains listed below, sequenced in a study of blood T cell repertoires in COVID-19. The method was immunoSEQ multiplex PCR; TCRdb's version includes in-frame clones alone and lacks a portion of them. The data contain 75,000 to 80,000 clones, around nine tenths of them singletons. Sequencing was performed on peripheral blood. All receptors come from a human donor in a cohort sampled during active COVID-19.

The J gene is TRBJ2-7, the V gene TRBV11-2; possible D gene TRBD2, 5 bases. Trimming took 5 bases from V and 0 from J, leaving 11 bases between them. The CDR3 is made up of 14 amino acids. The germline gives CDR1 SGHAT, CDR2 FQNNGV. This CDR3 reads CASSPPGISYEQYF. CDR3 DNA sequence: TGTGCCAGCAGCCCCCCGGGGATCTCCTACGAGCAGTACTTC.

V gene TRBV6-2 or TRBV6-3 combines with J gene TRBJ2-7; possibly TRBD2 for D (5 bases). CDR1 and CDR2 from the germline V gene are MNHEY and SVGEGT. CDR3 length equals 15 residues. V was shortened by 2 bases and J by 1 base, with 12 bases between the two germline ends. CDR3 sequence: CASSYGPSPSYEQYF. The DNA for the CDR3 is TGTGCCAGCAGTTACGGTCCTAGCCCTTCCTACGAGCAGTACTTC.

The CDR3 spells CASSPGGSNQPQHF. For the CDR3, the DNA is TGTGCCAGCAGCCCTGGGGGCAGCAATCAGCCCCAGCATTTT. The chain employs TRBV7-2 and TRBJ1-5, with D maybe TRBD1 (6 bases). V dropped 5 bases and J dropped 1 base, with 9 bases sitting between them. This CDR3 is built from 14 residues. Germline-derived CDR1 and CDR2 are SGHTA and FQGNSA.

The gene calls are TRBV7-6 and TRBJ2-7; 14 nucleotides agree with TRBD2. Unmatched junction bases numbered 4, after V lost 5 bases and J lost 4 bases. The germline gives CDR1 SGHVS, CDR2 FNYEAQ. The CDR3 consists of 15 residues. CDR3: CASSAGTSGGYEQYF. The CDR3 nucleotides read TGTGCCAGCAGCGCGGGGACTAGCGGGGGTTACGAGCAGTACTTC.

This clone was recorded only once. J is TRBJ1-6 and V is TRBV29-1; no clear D gene. V lost 0 bases and J 6 bases, leaving 6 bases between the germline ends. The CDR3 covers 13 residues. Germline values: CDR1 SQVTM, CDR2 ANQGSEA. CDR3 amino acids: CSVEEGSNSPLHF. The CDR3 nucleotides are TGCAGCGTTGAAGAGGGGAGTAATTCACCCCTCCACTTT.

The V and J genes are TRBV5-4 and TRBJ1-4; possible D gene TRBD1, 6 bases. The V end lost 4 bases, the J end lost 6 bases, and 16 bases lay between the germline ends. The CDR3 loop spans 15 amino acids. Germline V gene data show CDR1 as SGHNT and CDR2 as YYREEE (reference sequence). CDR3 in DNA: TGTGCCAGCAGCCTCAACAGGGCTTTGGATGAAAAACTGTTTTTT. It translates to CASSLNRALDEKLFF.

This rearrangement joins TRBV10-2 to TRBJ2-3; 7 nucleotides align to TRBD2. CDR1 and CDR2 (germline): WSHSY, SAAADI. The CDR3 has 12 residues. With V trimmed by 3 bases and J by 6 bases, 0 bases remained unmatched. The CDR3 spells CASSEAGDTQYF. CDR3 bases: TGCGCCAGCAGTGAAGCGGGGGATACGCAGTATTTT.

The J gene is TRBJ2-7, the V gene TRBV29-1; maybe TRBD1 (6 bases). This CDR3 region has 12 residues. Germline lookup yields CDR1 SQVTM and CDR2 ANQGSEA. V was pared by 4 bases and J by 4 bases, with 11 bases between. CDR3 region: CSVAGDRYEQYF. CDR3 nucleotides: TGCAGCGTTGCAGGGGATAGGTACGAGCAGTACTTC.

The CDR3 DNA reads TGCAGCGTTATTCCCGGGACAGGGTATATCGCGAACACCGGGGAGCTGTTTTTT. This encodes CSVIPGTGYIANTGELFF. This chain connects TRBV29-1 to TRBJ2-2, with 9 bases lining up with TRBD1. Germline V lookup: CDR1 SQVTM, CDR2 ANQGSEA. Trimming removed 5 bases from V and 0 bases from J; junction bases left unmatched: 13. The length of the CDR3 is 18 residues.

This clone has just one count. The chain has TRBV2 and TRBJ1-2; 7 nucleotides align to TRBD1. The CDR3 contains 12 residues. The V segment lost 5 bases and the J segment 4 bases; nucleotides outside the gene matches: 1. Germline V CDR1 and CDR2: SNHLY, FYNNEI. CDR3 DNA sequence: TGTGCCAGCAGTCGGGACAGCTATGGCTACACCTTC. It encodes CASSRDSYGYTF.

The chain has TRBV5-8 and TRBJ1-2, with D uncertain. Trimming stripped 3 bases from V and 10 bases from J, with 10 bases between. The CDR3 spans 11 residues. Germline V lookup: CDR1 SGHTS, CDR2 YDEGEE. The CDR3 DNA is TGTGCCAGCAGCTACTTAGCAAACTACACCTTC. Protein sequence: CASSYLANYTF.

The chain couples TRBV19 to TRBJ1-5; D call uncertain. V lost 0 bases, J lost 3 bases, and 12 bases lay in between. Germline values: CDR1 LNHDA, CDR2 SQIVND (reference sequence). The CDR3 runs to 16 residues. In nucleotides, the CDR3 is TGTGCCAGTAGTATAGATCTCGGCGGATTCAATCAGCCCCAGCATTTT. Translation gives CASSIDLGGFNQPQHF.

The chain employs TRBV7-8 and TRBJ2-3; D is ambiguous. Trimming took 0 bases from V and 0 from J, leaving 7 bases between them. Germline assignment: CDR1 SGHVS and CDR2 FQNEAQ. The CDR3 spans 15 residues. The CDR3 is CASSLAPSSTDTQYF. The CDR3 bases are TGTGCCAGCAGCTTAGCCCCGTCGAGCACAGATACGCAGTATTTT. Using reference TRBV7-8 and TRBJ2-3 for the parts outside the CDR3, the full variable domain is GAGVSQSPRYKVAKRGQDVALRCDPISGHVSLFWYQQALGQGPEFLTYFQNEAQLDKSGLPSDRFFAERPEGSVSTLKIQRTQQEDSAVYLCASSLAPSSTDTQYFGPGTRLTVL.

The genes are TRBV18 and TRBJ1-2, with D possibly matching TRBD1 (5 bases). The germline V gene encodes CDR1 KGHSH and CDR2 LQKENI. V was shortened by 3 bases and J by 2 bases, with 10 bases between the two germline ends. The CDR3 is 14 residues long. The CDR3 DNA follows: TGTGCCAGCTCACCCGAACAGGAGAACTATGGCTACACCTTC. Protein product: CASSPEQENYGYTF.

V usage is TRBV11-1 and J usage is TRBJ1-1, with D unresolved. The CDR3 has 13 residues. Trimming left V 2 bases short and J 1 base short, with 5 bases between. The germline V gene encodes CDR1 SGHAT and CDR2 FQDESV (reference sequence). CDR3 residues: CASSLRQNTEAFF. Written as DNA, the CDR3 is TGTGCCAGCAGCTTAAGACAGAACACTGAAGCTTTCTTT. The full variable domain, in which reference TRBV11-1 and TRBJ1-1 provide the parts outside the CDR3, is EAEVAQSPRYKITEKSQAVAFWCDPISGHATLYWYRQILGQGPELLVQFQDESVVDDSQLPKDRFSAERLKGVDSTLKIQPAELGDSAMYLCASSLRQNTEAFFGQGTRLTVV.

This chain joins TRBV7-8 and TRBJ2-1; maybe TRBD1 (7 bases). The germline gives CDR1 SGHVS, CDR2 FQNEAQ. The V end was cut by 3 bases, the J end by 3 bases, with 12 bases between. This CDR3 has 15 residues. The CDR3 sequence: CASSFGRGVYNEQFF. CDR3 nucleotide sequence: TGTGCCAGCAGCTTCGGCAGGGGGGTCTACAATGAGCAGTTCTTC.

The chain joins TRBV27 to TRBJ2-3; D unclear. The CDR3 sequence is 15 residues long. V was pared by 0 bases and J by 2 bases, with 9 bases between. Per the germline V gene, CDR1 is MNHEY and CDR2 is SMNVEV (reference sequence). The CDR3 DNA is TGTGCCAGCAGTTTATCGTGGCAGGCCACAGATACGCAGTATTTT. Protein product: CASSLSWQATDTQYF.